This is a list of T cell receptor beta chains from one sample in a study of Graves' ophthalmopathy and Graves' hyperthyroidism. One entry per CDR3 protein, called by TCRdb with MiXCR from the multiplex PCR reads. The table includes almost 750,000 distinct CDR3 sequences, around 40% detected once. The sequencing sample was made of peripheral blood. Receptor source: an adult man with Graves' ophthalmopathy. The CDR3 runs from the conserved cysteine through the conserved F or W. Fields, in order: D gene, clone size, CDR3 length, J gene, V gene, CDR3 protein, CDR3 DNA. A D gene is named only where the DNA matches it firmly. Size values are once, few and many counts, or a class for expanded clones, and some rows have none.

>NA|NA|12|TRBJ1-5|TRBV24-1
CASRTRGQPQHF
TGTGCCAGCAGGACACGCGGTCAGCCCCAGCATTTT
>TRBD1|many|14|TRBJ2-2|TRBV25-1
CASSLDRVTGELFF
TGTGCCAGCAGCTTAGACAGGGTCACCGGGGAGCTGTTTTTT
>NA|once|13|TRBJ1-6|TRBV2
CASSGGGAQPLHF
TGTGCCAGCAGCGGGGGGGGAGCTCAGCCCCTCCACTTT
>NA|NA|12|TRBJ2-7|TRBV19
CASSFKGYEQYF
TGTGCCAGCAGTTTCAAGGGCTACGAGCAGTACTTC
>NA|few|14|TRBJ1-1|TRBV6-5
CASTTSTGNTEAFF
TGTGCCAGCACCACTTCGACAGGGAACACTGAAGCTTTCTTT
>NA|NA|13|TRBJ2-5|TRBV20-1
CSTSGDTEETQYF
TGCAGTACCTCAGGGGACACTGAAGAGACCCAGTACTTC
>NA|NA|15|TRBJ2-2|TRBV7-2
CASSDWTRQAGELFF
TGTGCCAGCAGCGACTGGACTAGACAGGCCGGGGAGCTGTTTTTT
>NA|NA|14|TRBJ2-5|TRBV20-1
CSAREGTSKETQYF
TGCAGTGCTAGGGAGGGGACGTCGAAAGAGACCCAGTACTTC
>NA|NA|15|TRBJ1-2|TRBV4-1
CASSQAPNPIYGYTF
TGCGCCAGCAGCCAAGCACCCAACCCCATATATGGCTACACCTTC
>NA|NA|10|TRBJ1-5|TRBV7-9
CASSLGPQHF
TGTGCCAGCAGCTTAGGACCACAGCATTTT
>NA|many|18|TRBJ2-6|TRBV7-9
CASTLGTYRNSGANVLTF
TGTGCCAGCACCTTAGGAACGTACCGCAACTCTGGGGCCAACGTCCTGACTTTC
>TRBD1|NA|15|TRBJ1-2|TRBV11-1
CASPSQGQVGYGYTF
TGTGCCAGTCCCAGCCAAGGACAGGTCGGGTATGGCTACACCTTC
>TRBD1|NA|15|TRBJ1-4|TRBV9
CASSRGQGTNEKLFF
TGTGCCAGCAGCCGCGGACAGGGGACCAATGAAAAACTGTTTTTT
>NA|few|14|TRBJ1-1|TRBV20-1
CSASDRGPNTEAFF
TGCAGTGCTAGCGACCGCGGACCAAACACTGAAGCTTTCTTT
>NA|NA|15|TRBJ1-4|TRBV2
CASSYSDSSNEKLFF
TGTGCCAGCAGTTACTCTGACAGCTCGAATGAAAAACTGTTTTTT
>TRBD1|NA|15|TRBJ2-7|TRBV25-1
CASGRTGTGGSEQYF
TGTGCCAGCGGCCGTACCGGGACAGGGGGCTCCGAGCAGTACTTC
>TRBD1|many|15|TRBJ1-4|TRBV7-2
CASTNRGIANEKLFF
TGTGCCAGCACCAACAGGGGAATCGCTAATGAAAAACTGTTTTTT
>TRBD1|few|16|TRBJ1-2|TRBV5-6
CASSLIRGAAGYGYTF
TGTGCCAGCAGCTTGATCAGGGGGGCCGCCGGCTATGGCTACACCTTC
>TRBD2|few|15|TRBJ2-5|TRBV7-2
CASSLAGRAQETQYF
TGTGCCAGCAGCTTAGCCGGGAGGGCCCAAGAGACCCAGTACTTC
>TRBD1|NA|15|TRBJ1-2|TRBV5-4
CASSEAGTGGYGYTF
TGTGCCAGCAGCGAAGCCGGGACAGGCGGCTATGGCTACACCTTC
>NA|many|11|TRBJ2-5|TRBV14
CASSQMETQYF
TGTGCCAGCAGCCAGATGGAGACCCAGTACTTC
>TRBD2|few|15|TRBJ2-7|TRBV9
CASSVGTSGTYEQYF
TGTGCCAGCAGCGTCGGGACTAGCGGGACCTACGAGCAGTACTTC
>TRBD1|many|12|TRBJ2-7|TRBV29-1
CSVEAWDRGQYF
TGCAGCGTTGAAGCATGGGACAGGGGGCAGTACTTC
>NA|many|13|TRBJ1-3|TRBV7-9
CASSLAGGNTIYF
TGTGCCAGCAGCTTAGCCGGTGGAAACACCATATATTTT
>NA|once|15|TRBJ2-5|TRBV18
CASSPGIGSTETQYF
TGTGCCAGCTCACCCGGTATTGGTTCGACAGAGACCCAGTACTTC
>NA|few|14|TRBJ2-7|TRBV2
CASSEAPGSYEQYF
TGTGCCAGCAGTGAAGCCCCGGGATCCTACGAGCAGTACTTC
>NA|few|11|TRBJ1-1|TRBV20-1
CSATLGTEAFF
TGCAGTGCCACCTTGGGGACTGAAGCTTTCTTT
>TRBD2|NA|14|TRBJ2-5|TRBV20-1
CSARPFSGAGTQYF
TGCAGTGCTAGACCATTTAGCGGGGCAGGGACCCAGTACTTC
>NA|NA|12|TRBJ2-7|TRBV2
CASRQGDYEQYF
TGTGCCAGCAGACAAGGAGACTACGAGCAGTACTTC
>TRBD1|many|13|TRBJ2-7|TRBV7-6
CASRWDRVDEQYF
TGTGCCAGCCGCTGGGACAGGGTGGACGAGCAGTACTTC
>NA|NA|13|TRBJ2-2|TRBV19
CASSIGRVGELFF
TGTGCCAGTAGTATAGGGCGGGTCGGGGAGCTGTTTTTT
>TRBD1|NA|11|TRBJ2-7|TRBV29-1
CSRGQGYEQYF
TGCAGCCGCGGACAGGGTTACGAGCAGTACTTC
>NA|few|13|TRBJ2-2|TRBV25-1
CASSFSRGRELFF
TGTGCCAGCAGTTTCTCCAGGGGTAGGGAGCTGTTTTTT
>TRBD1|NA|19|TRBJ1-5|TRBV6-4
CASSYSKQGVGYGNQPQHF
TGTGCCAGCAGTTACTCGAAGCAGGGGGTCGGTTACGGCAATCAGCCCCAGCATTTT
>NA|few|14|TRBJ1-1|TRBV27
CASSSNGGGIEAFF
TGTGCCAGCAGTTCAAACGGGGGTGGTATTGAAGCTTTCTTT
>NA|NA|12|TRBJ1-2|TRBV28
CASTEQERGYTF
TGTGCCAGCACGGAGCAAGAAAGGGGCTACACCTTC
>NA|many|13|TRBJ1-2|TRBV29-1
CSTWEAGLIGYTF
TGCAGCACCTGGGAGGCCGGCCTAATCGGCTACACCTTC
>NA|NA|14|TRBJ1-4|TRBV7-2
CASSQVQFNEKLFF
TGCGCCAGCAGCCAAGTACAGTTTAATGAAAAACTGTTTTTT
>NA|NA|16|TRBJ1-1|TRBV19
CASSIPSAGPNTEAFF
TGTGCCAGTAGTATACCCTCGGCCGGACCCAACACTGAAGCTTTCTTT
>NA|many|13|TRBJ1-4|TRBV29-1
CSVSESPNEKLFF
TGCAGCGTTAGTGAAAGTCCTAATGAAAAACTGTTTTTT
>NA|many|14|TRBJ1-6|TRBV5-6
CASYRYRNNSPLHF
TGTGCCAGCTATAGGTATCGGAATAATTCACCCCTCCACTTT
>TRBD2|once|21|TRBJ2-7|TRBV7-2
CASSLSGGTSGSVGGNYEQYF
TGTGCCAGCAGCTTATCCGGGGGGACTAGCGGGAGTGTGGGGGGGAACTACGAGCAGTACTTC
>TRBD2|NA|14|TRBJ2-1|TRBV10-3
CASRLAGVYNEQFF
TGTGCCAGTCGACTAGCGGGAGTCTACAATGAGCAGTTCTTC
>NA|many|15|TRBJ2-2|TRBV29-1
CSVETAGGGTGELFF
TGCAGCGTTGAAACGGCAGGGGGAGGCACCGGGGAGCTGTTTTTT
>TRBD1|many|15|TRBJ1-2|TRBV19
CASSGRDSPNYGYTF
TGTGCCAGTAGTGGCCGGGACAGTCCTAACTATGGCTACACCTTC
>TRBD1|few|14|TRBJ1-4|TRBV20-1
CSAPRDRGNEKLFF
TGCAGTGCCCCTAGGGACAGGGGGAATGAAAAACTGTTTTTT
>NA|NA|13|TRBJ1-1|TRBV20-1
CSARLATNTEAFF
TGCAGTGCTAGACTAGCCACCAACACTGAAGCTTTCTTT
>NA|NA|15|TRBJ1-1|TRBV11-1
CASSLVSRVNTEAFF
TGTGCCAGCAGCTTAGTATCCAGGGTAAACACTGAAGCTTTCTTT
>NA|few|15|TRBJ2-7|TRBV20-1
CSARETTRGTTEQYF
TGCAGTGCTAGAGAAACCACCAGGGGGACTACCGAGCAGTACTTC
>NA|NA|12|TRBJ2-5|TRBV20-1
CSASFREQPQYF
TGCAGTGCTAGCTTCAGGGAACAGCCCCAGTACTTC
>TRBD2|many|15|TRBJ2-5|TRBV20-1
CSASRVGLGQETQYF
TGCAGTGCTAGCCGAGTAGGACTAGGGCAAGAGACCCAGTACTTC
>NA|NA|13|TRBJ1-1|TRBV12-5
CASGLAAGTEAFF
TGTGCTAGTGGTTTGGCAGCAGGGACTGAAGCTTTCTTT
>NA|many|13|TRBJ1-1|TRBV7-3
CASSWEGNTEAFF
TGTGCCAGCAGTTGGGAGGGGAACACTGAAGCTTTCTTT
>TRBD1|few|12|TRBJ1-5|TRBV20-1
CSARTGSPPQHF
TGCAGTGCCCGGACAGGGTCTCCCCCCCAGCATTTT
>TRBD1|few|15|TRBJ2-3|TRBV15
CATSRGQGHTDTQYF
TGTGCCACCAGCAGAGGACAGGGGCACACAGATACGCAGTATTTT